The clone carrying this T cell receptor beta chain has a count of ten or more. This sample was included in a study of molecular identifiers for immune sequencing clone quantification. One entry per CDR3 protein, called by TCRdb with MiXCR from the PCR reads. The sample consists of 60,000 to 70,000 distinct CDR3 sequences, over 15% of them appearing once. Construction of naive CD8 libraries employed about 19,000 to 1,000,000 sorted cells together with 10%, 30% or 50% RNA. Researchers sorted naive CD8 T cells as cells that were CD8+CD4-CCR7+CD45RA+. This clonotype was sampled from a human donor in good health. Some libraries in this study had Jurkat cell RNA spiked in. Sequenced input: naive CD8+ T cells from blood, with Jurkat cell RNA spiked in. Sample subset: FACS-sorted CD8+CD4-CCR7+CD45RA+ naive T cells.

CDR3 sequence: CSARAQGVEAFF. Written as DNA, the CDR3 is TGCAGTGCTAGAGCCCAGGGGGTTGAAGCTTTCTTT. The chain uses TRBV20-1 and TRBJ1-1, with 7 bases fitting TRBD1. V was clipped by 1 base and J by 7 bases; unmatched bases: 3. This CDR3 has 12 amino acids. Germline assignment: CDR1 DFQATT and CDR2 SNEGSKA (reference sequence).